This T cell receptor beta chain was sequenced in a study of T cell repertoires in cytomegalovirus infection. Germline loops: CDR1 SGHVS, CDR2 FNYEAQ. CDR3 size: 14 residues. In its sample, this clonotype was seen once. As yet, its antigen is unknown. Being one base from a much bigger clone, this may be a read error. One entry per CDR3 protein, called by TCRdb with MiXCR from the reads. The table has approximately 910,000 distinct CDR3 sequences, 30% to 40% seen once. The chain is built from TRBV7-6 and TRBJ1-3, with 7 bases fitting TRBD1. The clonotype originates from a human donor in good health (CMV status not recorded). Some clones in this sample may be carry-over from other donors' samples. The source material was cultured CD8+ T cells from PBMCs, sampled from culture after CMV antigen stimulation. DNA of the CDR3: TGTGTCAGCGGGGCAACAGGGGCTGGAAACACCATATATTTT. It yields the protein CVSGATGAGNTIYF.